This T cell receptor (beta chain) stems from a study of blood T cell repertoires in COVID-19. The wider study: The samples span acute and convalescent COVID-19 from the United States, Italy and Spain.

V was clipped by 3 bases and J by 4 bases; unmatched bases: 15. The CDR3 has 17 amino acids. CDR1 is LNHNV and CDR2 is YYDKDF in the germline V gene (reference sequence). Cohort assignment relied on participant-reported clinical history. Sequencing was performed with immunoSEQ multiplex PCR; in TCRdb, only in-frame clones are kept and a portion is missing. This sample carries some 300,000 clones, about 90% of them seen once, and the ten largest clones take 2.9%. This chain joins TRBV15 and TRBJ2-7, with TRBD1 matching over 7 bases. Sequencing was done on a sample of PBMCs or T cells enriched from blood (not recorded which). This sequence originates from a woman aged 45-60 years who had been exposed to COVID-19. As DNA, the CDR3 is TGTGCCACCAGCAGCCAGAAAAGGGGGCGAGGTATGTACGAGCAGTACTTC. Its translation: CATSSQKRGRGMYEQYF.